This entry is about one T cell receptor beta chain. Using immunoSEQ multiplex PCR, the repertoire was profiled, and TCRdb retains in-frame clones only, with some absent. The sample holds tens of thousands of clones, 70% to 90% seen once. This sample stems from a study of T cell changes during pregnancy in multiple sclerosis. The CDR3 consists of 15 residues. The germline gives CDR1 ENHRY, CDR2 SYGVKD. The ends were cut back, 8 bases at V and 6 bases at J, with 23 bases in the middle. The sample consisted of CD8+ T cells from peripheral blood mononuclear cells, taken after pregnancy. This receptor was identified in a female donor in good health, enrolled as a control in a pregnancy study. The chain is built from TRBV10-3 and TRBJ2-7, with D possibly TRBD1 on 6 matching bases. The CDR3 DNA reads TGTGCCATCCGCAGGGGCGTTGAAGGGTCGGGCGAGCAGTACTTC. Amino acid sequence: CAIRRGVEGSGEQYF.